This T cell receptor beta chain came from a study of T cell responses to AZD1222 COVID-19 vaccine. Findings and caveats of the study: Two AZD1222 doses significantly raised spike-specific TCR breadth and depth over controls. Unmutated regions of variants are reportedly targeted by nearly half of spike-specific TCRs. Donors in the cohort were predominantly white British and more often female, and clonal diversity was possibly underestimated. Regions 160-218 and 743-854 held dominance among vaccine-associated CD4 TCRs, which spanned spike.

Unmatched junction bases numbered 14, after V lost 8 bases and J lost 10 bases. The CDR3 totals 14 residues. Germline lookup yields CDR1 SNHLY and CDR2 FYNNEI. As for this clone: What it binds is unknown.

The protocol was immunoSEQ multiplex PCR, while the TCRdb copy is restricted to in-frame clones and leaves out a portion. The data contain some 110,000 clones, 85% to 95% of them singletons. The chain joins TRBV2 to TRBJ1-1; TRBD1 aligns across 9 bases. The input for sequencing was peripheral blood, taken on day 0 of AZD1222 vaccination. The TCR originated in an adult in good health. The CDR3 region has the DNA TGTGCCAGCCGTTCGGGACAGGGTGATTGGGTAGCTTTCTTT. This gives the protein CASRSGQGDWVAFF. The full variable domain, with the rest looked up from reference TRBV2 and TRBJ1-1, is EPEVTQTPSHQVTQMGQEVILRCVPISNHLYFYWYRQILGQKVEFLVSFYNNEISEKSEIFDDQFSVERPDGSNFTLKIRSTKLEDSAMYFCASRSGQGDWVAFFGQGTRLTVV.